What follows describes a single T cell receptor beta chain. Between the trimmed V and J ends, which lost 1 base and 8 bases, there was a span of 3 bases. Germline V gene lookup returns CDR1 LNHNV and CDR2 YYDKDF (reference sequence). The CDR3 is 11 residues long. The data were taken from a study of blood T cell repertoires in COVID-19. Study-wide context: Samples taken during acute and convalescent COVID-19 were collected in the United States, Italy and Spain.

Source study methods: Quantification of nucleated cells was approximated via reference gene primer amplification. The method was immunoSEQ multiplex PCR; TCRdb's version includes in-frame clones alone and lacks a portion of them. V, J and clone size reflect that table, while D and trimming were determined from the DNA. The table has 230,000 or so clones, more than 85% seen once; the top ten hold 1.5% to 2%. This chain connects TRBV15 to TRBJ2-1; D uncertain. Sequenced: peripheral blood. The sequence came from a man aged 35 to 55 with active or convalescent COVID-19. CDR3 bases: TGTGCCACCAGCAGAGGAGATGAGCAGTTCTTC. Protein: CATSRGDEQFF.